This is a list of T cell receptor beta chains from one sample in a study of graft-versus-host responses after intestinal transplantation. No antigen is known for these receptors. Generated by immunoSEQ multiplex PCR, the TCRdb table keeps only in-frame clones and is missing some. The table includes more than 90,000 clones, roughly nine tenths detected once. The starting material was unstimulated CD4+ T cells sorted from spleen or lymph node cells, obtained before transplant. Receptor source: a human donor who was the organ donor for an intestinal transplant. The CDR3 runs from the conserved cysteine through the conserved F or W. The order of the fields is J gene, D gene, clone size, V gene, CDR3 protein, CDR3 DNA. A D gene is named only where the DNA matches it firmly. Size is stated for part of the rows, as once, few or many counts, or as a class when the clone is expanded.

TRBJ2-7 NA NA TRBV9 CASSPINGAGEQYF TGTGCCAGCAGCCCGATTAATGGGGCAGGAGAGCAGTACTTC
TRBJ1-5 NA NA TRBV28 CAIQGSNQPQHF TGTGCCATCCAGGGGAGCAATCAGCCCCAGCATTTT
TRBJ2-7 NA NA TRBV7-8 CASSPEQGGSYEQYF TGTGCCAGCAGCCCCGAGCAAGGGGGTAGTTACGAGCAGTACTTC
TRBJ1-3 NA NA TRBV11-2 CASSPGSSSGNTIYF TGTGCCAGCAGCCCGGGGTCCAGCTCTGGAAACACCATATATTTT
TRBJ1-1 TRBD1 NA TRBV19 CASSSADRRRTEAFF TGTGCCAGTAGTTCGGCGGACAGGAGGAGAACTGAAGCTTTCTTT
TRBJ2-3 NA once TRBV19 CASSAQASTDTQYF TGTGCCAGTAGTGCACAGGCTAGCACAGATACGCAGTATTTT
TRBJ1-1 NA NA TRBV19 CASSIRGTPEAFF TGTGCCAGTAGTATAAGGGGTACGCCTGAAGCTTTCTTT
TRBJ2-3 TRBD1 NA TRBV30 CAWSALGQGMGDTQYF TGTGCCTGGAGTGCCCTCGGACAGGGGATGGGGGATACGCAGTATTTT
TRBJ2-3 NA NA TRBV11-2 CASTRAWDFKSSTDTQYF TGTGCCAGCACCCGAGCCTGGGACTTCAAATCTAGCACAGATACGCAGTATTTT
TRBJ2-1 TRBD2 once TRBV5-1 CASSKGTSGSVGQFF TGCGCCAGCAGCAAAGGGACTAGCGGGAGTGTAGGGCAGTTCTTC
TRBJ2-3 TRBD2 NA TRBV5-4 CASSVPPGLAGGPGTDTQYF TGTGCCAGCAGCGTACCGCCGGGACTAGCGGGAGGGCCGGGCACAGATACGCAGTATTTT
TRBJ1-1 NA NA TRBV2 CARGAGRRTEAFF TGTGCCCGTGGGGCAGGGAGGCGGACTGAAGCTTTCTTT